This T cell receptor beta chain was obtained from a study of blood T cells in healthy people across ages. Study-level information: About one barcoded beta molecule per two T cells was captured by template switching.

CDR1 DFQATT and CDR2 SNEGSKA come from the germline V gene (reference sequence). The CDR3 runs to 14 residues. After removal of 4 bases from V and 4 bases from J, the junction contained 7 bases not matched to a gene. This clonotype was seen more than once but under ten times. Its antigen is still unknown. The authors extracted at least 5 micrograms of total RNA per sample. Next came a second PCR, run for about 7 to 11 cycles, which used a sample-barcoded 5' primer along with a J-beta primer mix. Every sample gave at least 3 million paired-end reads containing CDR3. TCRdb re-analysed the 5' RACE reads in MiXCR, keeping a single row per CDR3 protein. The repertoire includes 730,000 or so distinct CDR3 sequences, around 43% of them detected once, and approximately 31% sits in the top ten. Whole-study results and caveats: Across samples, TCR beta diversity tracked strongly with naive T cell percentage.

V is TRBV20-1 and J is TRBJ2-7; 10 bases align to TRBD2. This clonotype originated in an elderly man in good health. The specimen was blood. The CDR3 loop reads CSAIRTSGTYEQYF. The CDR3 nucleotides are TGCAGTGCTATTAGGACTAGCGGAACATACGAGCAGTACTTC.